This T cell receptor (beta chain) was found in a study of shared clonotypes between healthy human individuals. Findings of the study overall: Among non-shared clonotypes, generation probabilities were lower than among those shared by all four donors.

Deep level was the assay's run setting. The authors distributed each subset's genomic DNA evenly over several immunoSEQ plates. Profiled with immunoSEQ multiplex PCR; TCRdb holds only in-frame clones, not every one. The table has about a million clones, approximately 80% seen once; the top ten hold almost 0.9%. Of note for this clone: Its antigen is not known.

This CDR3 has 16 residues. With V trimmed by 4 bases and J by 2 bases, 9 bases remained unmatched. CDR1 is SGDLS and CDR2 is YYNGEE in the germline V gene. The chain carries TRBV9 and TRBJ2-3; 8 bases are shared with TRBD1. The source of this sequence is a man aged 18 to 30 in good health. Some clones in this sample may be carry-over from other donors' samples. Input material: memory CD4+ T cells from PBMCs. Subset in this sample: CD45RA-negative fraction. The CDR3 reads CASSNQGAPATDTQYF. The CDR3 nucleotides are TGTGCCAGCAGCAACCAGGGGGCCCCTGCCACAGATACGCAGTATTTT.